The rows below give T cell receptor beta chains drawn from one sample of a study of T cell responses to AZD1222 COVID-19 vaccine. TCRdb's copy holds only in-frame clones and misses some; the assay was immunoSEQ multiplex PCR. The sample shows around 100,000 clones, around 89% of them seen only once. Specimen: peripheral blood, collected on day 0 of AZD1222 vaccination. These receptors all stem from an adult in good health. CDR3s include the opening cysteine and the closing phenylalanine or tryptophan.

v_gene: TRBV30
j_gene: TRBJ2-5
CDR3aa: CAWSRRETQYF

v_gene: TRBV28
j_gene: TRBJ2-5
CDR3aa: CASSLGTVYQETQYF

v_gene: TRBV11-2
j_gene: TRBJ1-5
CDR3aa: CASSFRQGDSNQPQHF

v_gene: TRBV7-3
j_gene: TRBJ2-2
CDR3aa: CASSLETGELFF

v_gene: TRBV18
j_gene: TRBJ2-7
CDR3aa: CASSTRDSFLEEQYF

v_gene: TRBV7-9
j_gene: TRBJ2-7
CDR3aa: CASSLAALEFEQYF

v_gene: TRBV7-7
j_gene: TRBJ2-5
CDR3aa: CASSLSGIGSQETQYF

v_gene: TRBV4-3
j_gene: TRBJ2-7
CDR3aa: CASSQSPGQGVYEQYF

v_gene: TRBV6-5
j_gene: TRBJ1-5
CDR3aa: CASYDTGDNQPQHF

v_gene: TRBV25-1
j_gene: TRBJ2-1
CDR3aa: CASSEGQGRDEQFF

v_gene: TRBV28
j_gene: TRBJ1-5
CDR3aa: CASSPGQGWNQPQHF

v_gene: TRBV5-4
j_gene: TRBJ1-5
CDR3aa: CASSPDGNQPQHF

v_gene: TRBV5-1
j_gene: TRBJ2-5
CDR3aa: CASSLRGGRAPPETQYF

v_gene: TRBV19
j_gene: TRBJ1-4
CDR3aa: CASSIRDRDNEKLFF

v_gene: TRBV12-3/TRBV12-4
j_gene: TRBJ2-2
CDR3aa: CASSLTNTGELFF

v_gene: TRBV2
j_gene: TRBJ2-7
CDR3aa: CASQPGRGTYEQYF

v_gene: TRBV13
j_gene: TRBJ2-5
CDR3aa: CASSRLGLSQETQYF

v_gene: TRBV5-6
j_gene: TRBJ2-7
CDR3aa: CASSRAVLALTFEQYF

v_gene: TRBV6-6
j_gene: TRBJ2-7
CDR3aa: CASSYSTVYEQYF

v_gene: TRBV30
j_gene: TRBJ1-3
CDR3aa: CAWSVWGPGNTIYF

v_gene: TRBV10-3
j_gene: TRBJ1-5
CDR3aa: CAISGSSSEPQHF

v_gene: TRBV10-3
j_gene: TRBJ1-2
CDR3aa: CAIGTGTGSFGYTF

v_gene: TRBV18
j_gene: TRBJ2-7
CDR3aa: CASSEQGGYEQYF

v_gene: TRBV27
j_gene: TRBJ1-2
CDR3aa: CASSSPFRSGYGYTF

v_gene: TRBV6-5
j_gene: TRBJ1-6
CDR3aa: CASRKGGNSPLHF

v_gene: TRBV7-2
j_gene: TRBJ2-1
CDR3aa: CASSLSPWREGPEQFF

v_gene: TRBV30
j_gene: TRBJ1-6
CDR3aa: CAWGDSGRSPLHF

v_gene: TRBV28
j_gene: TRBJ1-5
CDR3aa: CASSLWISAGNQPQHF

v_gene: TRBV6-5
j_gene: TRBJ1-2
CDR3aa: CASSYVQTGLNYGYTF

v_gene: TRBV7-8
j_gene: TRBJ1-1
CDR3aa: CASSFTDNTEAFF

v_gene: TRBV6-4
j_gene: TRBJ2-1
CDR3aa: CASSDRGHNEQFF

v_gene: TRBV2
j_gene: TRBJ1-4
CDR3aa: CASSLRGGLEKLFF

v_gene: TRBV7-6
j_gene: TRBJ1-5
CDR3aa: CASSSQGGNSNQPQHF

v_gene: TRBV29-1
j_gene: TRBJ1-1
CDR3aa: CSVEGRHQSQNTEAFF

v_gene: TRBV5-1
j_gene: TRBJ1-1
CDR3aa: CASSLAAGSPEAFF

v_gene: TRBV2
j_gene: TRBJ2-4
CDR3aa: CASSEARLAGVVEKNIQYF

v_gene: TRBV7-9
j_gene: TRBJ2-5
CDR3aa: CATRVEEVPTVGETQYF

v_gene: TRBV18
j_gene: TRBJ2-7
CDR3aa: CASSPGTGSSYEQYF

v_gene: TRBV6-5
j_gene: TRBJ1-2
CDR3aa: CASTETGYGYTF

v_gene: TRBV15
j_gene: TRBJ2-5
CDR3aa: CATSRDLAGEVQETQYF

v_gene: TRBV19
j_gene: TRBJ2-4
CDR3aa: CASSISRQLAKNIQYF

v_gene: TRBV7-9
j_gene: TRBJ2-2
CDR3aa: CATPLSPRTSGKGPGELFF

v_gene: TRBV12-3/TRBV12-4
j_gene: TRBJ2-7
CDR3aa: CASSPDSYEQYF

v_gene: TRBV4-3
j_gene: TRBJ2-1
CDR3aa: CASSQEGPLAGFNEQFF

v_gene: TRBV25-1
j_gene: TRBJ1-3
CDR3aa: CASGGQGVGNTIYF

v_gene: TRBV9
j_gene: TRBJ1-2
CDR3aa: CATPRAGASEGYTF

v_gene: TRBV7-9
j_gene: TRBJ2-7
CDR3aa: CASSYLREGPGEQYF

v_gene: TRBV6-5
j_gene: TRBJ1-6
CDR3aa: CASSYTKNSPLHF

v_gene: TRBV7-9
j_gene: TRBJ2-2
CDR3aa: CASSAGTGDNTGELFF

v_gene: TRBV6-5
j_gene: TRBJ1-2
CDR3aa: CASTRGYGYTF

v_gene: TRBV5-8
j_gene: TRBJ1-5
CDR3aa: CASSLDSNQPQHF

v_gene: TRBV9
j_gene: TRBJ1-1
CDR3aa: CASSVGTKNTEAFF

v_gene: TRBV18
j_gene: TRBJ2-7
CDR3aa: CASSKGQGSYEQYF